The 15 T cell receptor beta chains given below trace back to one sample, sequenced in a study of T-cell memory formation after mild COVID-19. TCRdb re-analysed the 5' RACE reads in MiXCR, keeping a single row per CDR3 protein. Here the sample spans roughly 130,000 distinct CDR3 sequences, about 6.5% being singletons. Sequenced sample: PBMCs or a T cell subset sorted from them (not recorded which). The receptors come from an adult woman who had mild COVID-19 (a few samples of this study predate the infection). Cell type and time point are not known.

J is TRBJ2-1 and V is TRBV12-3 or TRBV12-4, with 9 bases matching TRBD1. CDR3 length: 19 residues. V was pared by 7 bases and J by 8 bases, with 24 bases of the junction left unmatched. In nucleotides, the CDR3 is TGTGCCAGCACCCTACTGTCTTATCGGACAGGGGACGGTGGGGATGAGCAGTTCTTC. It translates to CASTLLSYRTGDGGDEQFF.

There are many counts of this clonotype. V is TRBV24-1 and J is TRBJ2-1, with no clear D. CDR3 length equals 12 residues. Looked up from germline, CDR1 is KGHDR and CDR2 is SFDVKD. V shed 3 bases and J shed 8 bases, with 7 bases lying between them. The CDR3: CATSDLEHEQFF. The CDR3, as DNA: TGTGCCACCAGTGATCTGGAGCATGAGCAGTTCTTC.

The table lists this clonotype with many counts. The genes are TRBV24-1 and TRBJ2-1; D remains unclear. The germline V gene encodes CDR1 KGHDR and CDR2 SFDVKD. Trimming took off 0 bases at V and 10 bases at J, with 6 bases between the two ends. This CDR3 is 12 amino acids long. In DNA form, the CDR3 reads TGTGCCACCAGTGATTTGAACGGGGAGCAGTTCTTC. Amino acids: CATSDLNGEQFF.

The chain is built from TRBV6-2 or TRBV6-3 and TRBJ2-7, with TRBD2 matching over 7 bases. CDR1 MNHEY and CDR2 SVGEGT come from the germline V gene. V lost 4 bases, J lost 3 bases, and 12 bases stayed unmatched. The length of the CDR3 is 16 residues. Written as DNA, the CDR3 is TGTGCCAGCAGTTTGGGGAGGGCCGCCATTAACTACGAGCAGTACTTC. Translation: CASSLGRAAINYEQYF.

In this sample, this clonotype turned up many times. The gene calls are TRBV5-1 and TRBJ1-1; tentatively, D is TRBD1 (5 bases). V lost 0 bases and J 5 bases, leaving 5 bases between the germline ends. The CDR3 sequence is 12 residues long. Germline-derived CDR1 and CDR2 are SGHRS and YFSETQ. CDR3 in amino acids: CASSLEGTEAFF. As DNA, the CDR3 is TGCGCCAGCAGCTTGGAGGGGACTGAAGCTTTCTTT.

This clonotype was observed many times. The chain is built from TRBV12-3 or TRBV12-4 and TRBJ2-1; tentatively, D is TRBD1 (6 bases). V was clipped by 7 bases and J by 6 bases, with 13 bases between them. The CDR3 is 13 residues long. In DNA form, the CDR3 reads TGTGCCAGCAAAAACAGGGTCTTCAATGAGCAGTTCTTC. This sequence encodes CASKNRVFNEQFF.

This clonotype was seen only a few times. J is TRBJ2-2 and V is TRBV29-1; unclear D gene. Germline lookup yields CDR1 SQVTM and CDR2 ANQGSEA. V lost 2 bases and J lost 6, with 7 bases in between. The CDR3 has 12 residues. The CDR3 spells CSVEMRPGELFF. The CDR3 DNA sequence: TGCAGCGTTGAAATGAGGCCCGGGGAGCTGTTTTTT.

This clonotype was counted a few times. The chain is built from TRBV21-1 and TRBJ2-3; the DNA was not compared with TRBD1, the D call given in the table. TRBV21-1 is tagged as a pseudogene. There are 17 residues in the CDR3. In DNA form, the CDR3 reads TGTGCCAGCAGCATCTATGCCCGGGACAGGGAGGCAGATACGCAGTATTTT. Its translation: CASSIYARDREADTQYF.

This clonotype was detected only a few times. The rearrangement links TRBV21-1 to TRBJ1-4. TRBV21-1 is given as a pseudogene. This CDR3 comprises 13 residues. The CDR3 region has the DNA TGTGCCAGCAGCTCGAGGGCTAATGAAAAACTGTTTTTT. Its protein product is CASSSRANEKLFF.

This clonotype has only a few counts. The rearrangement links TRBV7-2 to TRBJ1-1; no firm D call. Germline V gene data show CDR1 as SGHTA and CDR2 as FQGNSA. V shed 4 bases and J shed 0 bases, with 12 bases lying between them. The length of the CDR3 is 15 residues. The CDR3 sequence: CASSSPGWLNTEAFF. The CDR3 nucleotides read TGTGCCAGCAGCTCCCCCGGTTGGTTGAACACTGAAGCTTTCTTT.

The chain combines TRBV10-3 with TRBJ2-1; perhaps TRBD1 as D (6 bases). Germline V gives CDR1 ENHRY, CDR2 SYGVKD. The CDR3 consists of 16 residues. Trimming left V 6 bases short and J 0 bases short, with 15 bases between. CDR3 amino acids: CAIRGALANSYNEQFF. CDR3 coding DNA: TGTGCCATCAGGGGGGCGCTAGCAAACTCCTACAATGAGCAGTTCTTC.

Here the CDR3 reads CASSLRRSTDTQYF. Written as DNA, the CDR3 is TGTGCCAGCAGCTTAAGGAGAAGCACAGATACGCAGTATTTT. The chain combines TRBV11-2 with TRBJ2-3; the D is unclear. The ends were cut back, 2 bases at V and 0 bases at J, with 6 bases in the middle. CDR3 length: 14 amino acids. Germline V gene lookup returns CDR1 SGHAT and CDR2 FQNNGV.

This clonotype showed up many times. The rearrangement links TRBV5-1 to TRBJ2-5; 9 bases fit TRBD2. In germline, CDR1 is SGHRS, CDR2 YFSETQ. V lost 4 bases to trimming and J lost 4 bases; unmatched junction nucleotides: 5. The CDR3 spans 14 residues. CDR3 protein: CASSISGSSETQYF. The CDR3 nucleotides read TGCGCCAGCAGCATTAGCGGGAGTTCAGAGACCCAGTACTTC.

This clonotype was found a few times. J is TRBJ2-7 and V is TRBV29-1; 8 positions match TRBD1. J was trimmed by 3 bases and V by 7 bases; bases with no gene match: 17. The CDR3 is 16 amino acids. Germline V gene data show CDR1 as SQVTM and CDR2 as ANQGSEA. CDR3 residues: CSARGRPGTGVYEQYF. Written as DNA, the CDR3 is TGCAGCGCCCGGGGGAGGCCCGGGACAGGAGTCTACGAGCAGTACTTC.

V is TRBV27 and J is TRBJ2-7, with 7 bases fitting TRBD1. Germline lookup yields CDR1 MNHEY and CDR2 SMNVEV (reference sequence). The junction had 5 bases not matched to a gene; V was cut back by 4 bases and J by 2 bases. This CDR3 is 14 amino acids long. CDR3 sequence (DNA): TGTGCCAGCAGTTCAAAGGGACAGACCTACGAGCAGTACTTC. This sequence encodes CASSSKGQTYEQYF.